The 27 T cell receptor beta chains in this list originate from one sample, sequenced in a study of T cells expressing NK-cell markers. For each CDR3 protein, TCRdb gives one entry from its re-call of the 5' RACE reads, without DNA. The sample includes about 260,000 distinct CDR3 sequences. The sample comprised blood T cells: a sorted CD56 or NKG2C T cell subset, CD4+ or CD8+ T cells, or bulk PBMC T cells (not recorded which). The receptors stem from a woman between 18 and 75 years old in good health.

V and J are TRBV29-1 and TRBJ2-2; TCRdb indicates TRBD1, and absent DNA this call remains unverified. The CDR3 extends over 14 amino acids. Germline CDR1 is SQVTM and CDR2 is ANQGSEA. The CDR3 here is CSVGHRMNTGELFF.

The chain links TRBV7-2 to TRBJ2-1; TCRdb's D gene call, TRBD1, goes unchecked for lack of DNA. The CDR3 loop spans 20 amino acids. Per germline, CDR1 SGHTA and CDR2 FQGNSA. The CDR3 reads CASSLAVGGAPGGSYNEQFF.

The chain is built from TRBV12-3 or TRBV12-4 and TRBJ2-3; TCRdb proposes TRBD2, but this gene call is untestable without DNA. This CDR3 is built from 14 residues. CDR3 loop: CASSQSLNTDTQYF.

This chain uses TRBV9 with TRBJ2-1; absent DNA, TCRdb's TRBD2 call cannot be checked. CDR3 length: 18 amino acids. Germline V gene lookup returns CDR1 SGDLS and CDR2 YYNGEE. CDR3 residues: CASSPRGSSGSSYNEQFF.

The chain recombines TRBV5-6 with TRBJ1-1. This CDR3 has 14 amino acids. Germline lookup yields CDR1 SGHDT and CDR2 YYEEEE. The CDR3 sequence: CASSLADLNTEAFF.

CDR3 protein: CASSLDSPKHYTQYF. The chain employs TRBV11-2 and TRBJ2-3; TCRdb designates TRBD2, a call that cannot be tested without DNA. The length of the CDR3 is 15 residues. The V gene's germline CDR1 is SGHAT and CDR2 FQNNGV. Supplemented by reference TRBV11-2 and TRBJ2-3, the full variable domain reads EAGVAQSPRYKIIEKRQSVAFWCNPISGHATLYWYQQILGQGPKLLIQFQNNGVVDDSQLPKDRFSAERLKGVDSTLKIQPAKLEDSAVYLCASSLDSPKHYTQYFGPGTRLTVL.

The CDR3 reads CASSPGSDRPGGYTF. This chain connects TRBV5-1 to TRBJ1-2; TCRdb indicates TRBD1, and absent DNA this call remains unverified. This CDR3 is built from 15 residues. Per germline, CDR1 SGHRS and CDR2 YFSETQ.

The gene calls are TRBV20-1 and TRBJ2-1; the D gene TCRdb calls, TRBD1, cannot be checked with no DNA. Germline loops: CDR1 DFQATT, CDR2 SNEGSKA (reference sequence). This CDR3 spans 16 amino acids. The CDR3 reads CSACPTDKGDYNEQFF.

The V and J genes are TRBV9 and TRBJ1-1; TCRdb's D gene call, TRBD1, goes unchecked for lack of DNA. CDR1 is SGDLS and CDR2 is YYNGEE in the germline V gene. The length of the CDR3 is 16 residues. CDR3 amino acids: CASGEGTGGVKAEAFF.

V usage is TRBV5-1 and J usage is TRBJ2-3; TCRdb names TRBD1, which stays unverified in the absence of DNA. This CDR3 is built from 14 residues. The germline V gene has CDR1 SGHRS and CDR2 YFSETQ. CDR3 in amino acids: CASSPGGSGTTQYF.

This CDR3 is CASQTGVYNEQFF. The rearrangement joins TRBV5-1 to TRBJ2-1; TCRdb gives TRBD1 as the D gene, but with no DNA this cannot be confirmed. Per germline, CDR1 SGHRS and CDR2 YFSETQ. The CDR3 has 13 residues.

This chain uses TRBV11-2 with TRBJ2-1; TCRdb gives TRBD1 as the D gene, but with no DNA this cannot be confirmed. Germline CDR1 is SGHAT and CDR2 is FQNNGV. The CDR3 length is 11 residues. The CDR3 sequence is CASSTRGLQFF.

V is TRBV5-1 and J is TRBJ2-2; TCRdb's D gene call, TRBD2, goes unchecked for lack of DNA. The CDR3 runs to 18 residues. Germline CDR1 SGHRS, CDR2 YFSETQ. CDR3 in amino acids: CASSYTPPAAGHTGELFF.

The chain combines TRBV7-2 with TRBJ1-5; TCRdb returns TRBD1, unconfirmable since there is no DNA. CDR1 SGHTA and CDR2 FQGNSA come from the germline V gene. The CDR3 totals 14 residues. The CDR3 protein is CASSFQGQGQPQHF.

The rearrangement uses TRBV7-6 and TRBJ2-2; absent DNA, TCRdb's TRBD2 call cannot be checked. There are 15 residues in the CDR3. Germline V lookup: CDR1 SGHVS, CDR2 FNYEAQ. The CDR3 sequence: CASSPRRSRAGELFF.

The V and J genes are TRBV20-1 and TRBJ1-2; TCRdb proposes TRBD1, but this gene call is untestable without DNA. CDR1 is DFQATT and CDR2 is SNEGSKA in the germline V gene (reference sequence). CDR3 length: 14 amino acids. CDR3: CSAAPGQWGYGYTF.

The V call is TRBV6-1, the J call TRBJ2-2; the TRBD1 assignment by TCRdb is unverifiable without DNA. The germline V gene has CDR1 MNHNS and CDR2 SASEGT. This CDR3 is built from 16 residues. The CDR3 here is CASTSGTGGYTGELFF.

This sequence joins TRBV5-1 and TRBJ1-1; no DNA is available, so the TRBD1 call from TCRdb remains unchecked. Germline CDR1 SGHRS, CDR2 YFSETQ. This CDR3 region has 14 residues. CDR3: CASSLVAGATEAFF.

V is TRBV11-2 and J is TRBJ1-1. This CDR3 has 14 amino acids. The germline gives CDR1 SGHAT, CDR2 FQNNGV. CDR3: CASSNTYTTYEAFF. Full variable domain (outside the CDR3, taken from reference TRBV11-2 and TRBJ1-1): EAGVAQSPRYKIIEKRQSVAFWCNPISGHATLYWYQQILGQGPKLLIQFQNNGVVDDSQLPKDRFSAERLKGVDSTLKIQPAKLEDSAVYLCASSNTYTTYEAFFGQGTRLTVV.

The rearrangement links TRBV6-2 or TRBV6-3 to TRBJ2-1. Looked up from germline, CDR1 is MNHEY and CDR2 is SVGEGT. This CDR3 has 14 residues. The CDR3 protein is CASSYAGEDDEQFF.

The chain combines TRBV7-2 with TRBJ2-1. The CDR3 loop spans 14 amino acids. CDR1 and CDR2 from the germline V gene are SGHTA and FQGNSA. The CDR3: CASSFGTSYNEQFF.

The CDR3 spells CASSLMGGSGANVLTF. The J gene is TRBJ2-6, the V gene TRBV7-3; TCRdb lists TRBD2, though no DNA is available to test this call. The CDR3 has 16 residues. CDR1 is SGHTA, CDR2 FQGTGA, per germline. Full variable domain (outside the CDR3, taken from reference TRBV7-3 and TRBJ2-6): GAGVSQTPSNKVTEKGKYVELRCDPISGHTALYWYRQSLGQGPEFLIYFQGTGAADDSGLPNDRFFAVRPEGSVSTLKIQRTERGDSAVYLCASSLMGGSGANVLTFGAGSRLTVL.

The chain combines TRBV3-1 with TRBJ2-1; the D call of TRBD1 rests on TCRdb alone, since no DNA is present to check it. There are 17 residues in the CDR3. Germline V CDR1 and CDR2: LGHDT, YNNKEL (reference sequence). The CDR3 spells CASSQEAGRGTYNEQFF.

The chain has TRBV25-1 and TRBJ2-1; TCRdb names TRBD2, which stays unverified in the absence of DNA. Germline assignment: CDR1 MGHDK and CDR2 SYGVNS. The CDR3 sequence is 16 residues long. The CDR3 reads CASVKSGLALYNEQFF.

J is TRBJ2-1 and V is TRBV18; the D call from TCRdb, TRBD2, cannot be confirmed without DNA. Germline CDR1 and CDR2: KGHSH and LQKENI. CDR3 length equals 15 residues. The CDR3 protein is CASSPATSGRNEQFF.

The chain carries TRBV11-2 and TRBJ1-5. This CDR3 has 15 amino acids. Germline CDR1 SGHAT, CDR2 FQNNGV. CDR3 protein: CASSLDGYDNQPQHF.

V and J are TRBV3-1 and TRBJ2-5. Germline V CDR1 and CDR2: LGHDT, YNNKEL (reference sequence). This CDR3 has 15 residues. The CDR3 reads CASSQVPHPRETQYF.